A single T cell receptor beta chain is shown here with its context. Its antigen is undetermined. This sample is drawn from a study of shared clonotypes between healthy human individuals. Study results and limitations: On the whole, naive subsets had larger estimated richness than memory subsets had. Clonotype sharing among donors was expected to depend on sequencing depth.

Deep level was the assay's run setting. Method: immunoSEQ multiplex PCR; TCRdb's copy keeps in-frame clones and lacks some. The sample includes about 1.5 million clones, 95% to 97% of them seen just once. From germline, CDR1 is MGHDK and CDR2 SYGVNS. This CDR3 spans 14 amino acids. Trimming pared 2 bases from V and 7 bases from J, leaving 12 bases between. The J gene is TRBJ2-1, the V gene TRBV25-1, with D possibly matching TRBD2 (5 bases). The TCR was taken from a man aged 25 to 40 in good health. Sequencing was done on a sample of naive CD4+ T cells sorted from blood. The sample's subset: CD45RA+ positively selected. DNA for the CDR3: TGTGCCAGCAGTGAACACCTCGGGAAGAATGAGCAGTTCTTC. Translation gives CASSEHLGKNEQFF.